In this sample, the clone carrying this T cell receptor (beta chain) turned up a few times. The data were obtained in a study of cytomegalovirus exposure and HLA in healthy donors. CDR3 length equals 17 residues. V was pared by 4 bases and J by 7 bases, with 23 bases between. The germline V gene has CDR1 SNHLY and CDR2 FYNNEI. Primers included in the PCR were 60 Vbeta and 13 Jbeta primers. TCRdb keeps only in-frame clones here, not all; method: immunoSEQ multiplex PCR. Altogether 150,000 to 200,000 clones are present, around 80% being singletons, with the ten largest covering roughly 1.9%. The origin of this receptor is a human donor in good health. The sequencing input was PBMCs. The chain links TRBV2 to TRBJ1-5; D is perhaps TRBD1 (5 bases). The CDR3 bases are TGTGCCAGCAGTGGAGCGGGGAGTTTGGGCGGGGACCAGCCCCAGCATTTT. It translates to CASSGAGSLGGDQPQHF.